The clone carrying this T cell receptor beta chain was seen a handful of times. The target antigen is unknown. This specimen belongs to a study of T cell repertoires in cytomegalovirus infection. Study-wide context: It can be stated that public TCR beta signatures indicated CMV infection as well as a matching HLA type.

Study results and caveats: Clonotype analysis showed dominance of the ex vivo response by HLA-C-restricted CMV-specific TCR beta clonotypes. Public TCR beta family frequency separated CMV-and-HLA carriers, including in an independent cohort.

TCRdb passed the reads through MiXCR, listing each CDR3 protein once. The sample includes approximately 240,000 distinct CDR3 sequences, around an eighth seen only once; the top ten take 1.5% to 2%. Sequences were obtained from PBMCs. The clonotype was recovered from a human donor in good health (CMV status not recorded). Some clones in this sample may be carry-over from other donors' samples.

The CDR3 reads CSAVKRGNFEAFF. The CDR3 bases are TGCAGCGCTGTCAAGAGGGGTAATTTTGAAGCTTTCTTT. This chain joins TRBV29-1 and TRBJ1-1; perhaps TRBD1 as D (5 bases). This CDR3 spans 13 amino acids. V was clipped by 7 bases and J by 7 bases, with 19 bases between them. Germline CDR1 is SQVTM and CDR2 is ANQGSEA.